Presented here are 29 T cell receptor beta chains from one specimen sequenced in a study of T cell responses to AZD1222 COVID-19 vaccine. The data were produced by immunoSEQ multiplex PCR, yet TCRdb's version contains in-frame clones alone and is incomplete. The sample lists around 250,000 clones; approximately 93% were seen once. This sample comprised peripheral blood, obtained on day 0 of AZD1222 vaccination. All receptors derive from an adult in good health.

This chain uses TRBV7-2 with TRBJ2-3; D call uncertain. Germline assignment: CDR1 SGHTA and CDR2 FQGNSA. The CDR3 length is 13 residues. Trimming pared 1 base from V and 2 bases from J, leaving 4 bases between. CDR3 DNA: TGTGCCAGCAGCTTAGATAACACAGATACGCAGTATTTT. Protein product: CASSLDNTDTQYF.

The CDR3 DNA is TGTGCCAGCCGAACTAGCGGGGCCCTGCCGCAGTACTTC. Its protein is CASRTSGALPQYF. The rearrangement uses TRBV2 and TRBJ2-7; 10 bases fit TRBD2. The CDR3 consists of 13 residues. The germline V gene encodes CDR1 SNHLY and CDR2 FYNNEI. After removal of 8 bases from V and 9 bases from J, the junction contained 10 bases not matched to a gene.

The chain links TRBV6-5 to TRBJ2-7, with a possible D match to TRBD1 (6 bases). The V end lost 6 bases, the J end lost 4 bases, and 16 bases lay between the germline ends. The CDR3 sequence is 14 residues long. Germline CDR1 MNHEY, CDR2 SVGAGI. The CDR3 DNA reads TGTGCCAGCAGCCAAATACAGGGCCCGTACGAGCAGTACTTC. Encoded protein: CASSQIQGPYEQYF.

The chain is built from TRBV3-1 (or the pseudogene TRBV3-2) and TRBJ2-1; perhaps TRBD1 as D (5 bases). Looked up from germline, CDR1 is LGHDT and CDR2 is YNNKEL (reference sequence). V lost 4 bases to trimming and J lost 7 bases, with 11 bases between them. There are 13 residues in the CDR3. The CDR3 is CASSPPSGNEQFF. CDR3 sequence (DNA): TGTGCCAGCAGCCCTCCGTCAGGGAATGAGCAGTTCTTC.

J is TRBJ2-7 and V is TRBV21-1; TRBD2, the table's D call, lacks a check against the DNA. TRBV21-1 is a known pseudogene. The length of the CDR3 is 13 residues. The CDR3 bases are TGTGCCAGCAGCAAAGTCGCTAGCAACGAGCAGTACTTC. Translating it yields CASSKVASNEQYF.

The chain recombines TRBV12-3 or TRBV12-4 with TRBJ1-2; D not certain. The CDR3 covers 11 residues. The germline V and J ends were trimmed by 6 bases and 8 bases, with 10 bases remaining between them. The CDR3 nucleotides read TGTGCCAGCAGCCCTACGGTGGGCTACACCTTC. As protein: CASSPTVGYTF.

The chain links TRBV24-1 to TRBJ1-5; D remains ambiguous. Trimming pared 0 bases from V and 3 bases from J, leaving 5 bases between. The CDR3 totals 14 residues. The germline V gene encodes CDR1 KGHDR and CDR2 SFDVKD. This CDR3 is CATSDLWDNQPQHF. The CDR3 nucleotides read TGTGCCACCAGTGATTTGTGGGACAATCAGCCCCAGCATTTT.

The gene calls are TRBV29-1 and TRBJ1-1, with D unclear. This CDR3 comprises 13 residues. Germline assignment: CDR1 SQVTM and CDR2 ANQGSEA. Trimming left V 3 bases short and J 2 bases short, with 10 bases between. CDR3 coding DNA: TGCAGCGTTGAGAACGGCAGAAACACTGAAGCTTTCTTT. It specifies CSVENGRNTEAFF.

The gene calls are TRBV5-1 and TRBJ1-2; 7 nucleotides align to TRBD1. V gave up 3 bases and J gave up 5 bases; unmatched junction bases: 1. CDR3 size: 12 residues. Germline assignment: CDR1 SGHRS and CDR2 YFSETQ. The CDR3 here is CASSWDRYGYTF. DNA for the CDR3: TGCGCCAGCAGCTGGGACAGATATGGCTACACCTTC.

The V call is TRBV2, the J call TRBJ2-6; D remains ambiguous. Per germline, CDR1 SNHLY and CDR2 FYNNEI. Trimming cost V 4 bases and J 3 bases, with 4 bases left between them. The CDR3 is 13 amino acids. CDR3 protein: CASSVRGANVLTF. DNA of the CDR3: TGTGCCAGCAGTGTCCGTGGGGCCAACGTCCTGACTTTC.

The rearrangement uses TRBV11-3 and TRBJ2-7, with D hard to call. The CDR3 spans 14 residues. Trimming took off 1 base at V and 1 base at J, with 8 bases between the two ends. Per the germline V gene, CDR1 is SGHNT and CDR2 is YENEEA. The CDR3 bases are TGTGCCAGCAGCTTAGCGGGCACGTCCTACGAGCAGTACTTC. Amino acid sequence: CASSLAGTSYEQYF.

The V gene is TRBV2, the J gene TRBJ1-4, with 7 bases fitting TRBD1. V shed 3 bases and J 5 bases; nucleotides not matched to a gene: 6. Per germline, CDR1 SNHLY and CDR2 FYNNEI. CDR3 length: 15 residues. The CDR3 here is CASSETGSSNEKLFF. Here the CDR3 DNA reads TGTGCCAGCAGTGAGACAGGGTCGAGCAATGAAAAACTGTTTTTT.

In this sample, this clone turned up a few times. V is TRBV28 and J is TRBJ1-4; D might be TRBD1 (6 bases). The CDR3 runs 14 residues. V lost 10 bases and J lost 0, with 12 bases in between. Germline loops: CDR1 MDHEN, CDR2 SYDVKM. This CDR3 reads CATLDSSTNEKLFF. CDR3 DNA sequence: TGTGCCACCTTGGACAGTTCAACTAATGAAAAACTGTTTTTT.

V is TRBV12-3 or TRBV12-4 and J is TRBJ1-2, with a weak D call TRBD1 (6 bases). The CDR3 contains 12 residues. V dropped 6 bases and J dropped 8 bases, with 13 bases sitting between them. The CDR3 spells CASSSGAYGYTF. CDR3 DNA sequence: TGTGCCAGCAGCTCGGGGGCCTACGGCTACACCTTC.

Only a few counts were recorded for this clone. The V call is TRBV12-3 or TRBV12-4, the J call TRBJ1-6, with D unclear. Between the trimmed V and J ends, which lost 8 bases and 6 bases, there was a span of 8 bases. The CDR3 has 12 amino acids. CDR3: CASSGSNSPLHF. The CDR3, as DNA: TGTGCCAGCTCCGGGAGTAATTCACCCCTCCACTTT.

This clone has a single count. This chain uses TRBV9 with TRBJ1-5; D unresolved. Between the trimmed V and J ends, which lost 0 bases and 3 bases, there was a span of 10 bases. There are 15 residues in the CDR3. Germline assignment: CDR1 SGDLS and CDR2 YYNGEE. CDR3 sequence (DNA): TGTGCCAGCAGCGTAGAGGGAGCCCTCAATCAGCCCCAGCATTTT. It translates to CASSVEGALNQPQHF.

This clone was seen a few times. The CDR3 DNA reads TGTGCCAGCAGTTTAGGCGGGAGACTCGGGGAGCTGTTTTTT. It encodes CASSLGGRLGELFF. V gene TRBV28 combines with J gene TRBJ2-2, with 7 bases that match TRBD2. CDR1 is MDHEN and CDR2 is SYDVKM in the germline V gene. J gave up 7 bases and V 2 bases, and 4 bases lay outside the gene matches. This CDR3 comprises 14 residues.

The genes are TRBV16 and TRBJ1-2; no definite D call. The CDR3 spans 11 residues. Germline values: CDR1 KGHSY, CDR2 FQNENV. V lost 7 bases to trimming and J lost 8 bases, with 11 bases between them. This chain's CDR3 is CASTTQGGYTF. The DNA of the CDR3 is TGTGCCAGCACCACCCAAGGCGGCTACACCTTC.

The gene calls are TRBV19 and TRBJ2-2, with D perhaps TRBD1 (5 bases). The length of the CDR3 is 16 residues. Germline V gene lookup returns CDR1 LNHDA and CDR2 SQIVND (reference sequence). Deletions cut 5 bases from V and 5 bases from J, with 18 bases between. The CDR3 reads CASSPQGQGRTGELFF. The CDR3 DNA is TGTGCCAGTAGTCCCCAAGGGCAGGGAAGGACCGGGGAGCTGTTTTTT.

The V and J genes are TRBV15 and TRBJ1-1, with D maybe TRBD1 (6 bases). Per germline, CDR1 LNHNV and CDR2 YYDKDF (reference sequence). V was shortened by 6 bases and J by 0 bases, with 11 bases between the two germline ends. The CDR3 totals 14 residues. As DNA, the CDR3 is TGTGCCACCAGGATAGGGGGTGTGAACACTGAAGCTTTCTTT. It yields the protein CATRIGGVNTEAFF.

The gene calls are TRBV5-1 and TRBJ2-2; 10 bases are shared with TRBD1. V dropped 4 bases and J dropped 4; count of bases not matched to a gene: 7. This CDR3 is built from 16 residues. Germline V CDR1 and CDR2: SGHRS, YFSETQ. CDR3 in DNA: TGCGCCAGCAGCCCCGGACAGGGGGTCAGCACCGGGGAGCTGTTTTTT. Translating gives CASSPGQGVSTGELFF. Drawing the rest from reference TRBV5-1 and TRBJ2-2, the complete variable domain is KAGVTQTPRYLIKTRGQQVTLSCSPISGHRSVSWYQQTPGQGLQFLFEYFSETQRNKGNFPGRFSGRQFSNSRSEMNVSTLELGDSALYLCASSPGQGVSTGELFFGEGSRLTVL.

The rearrangement joins TRBV19 to TRBJ2-2; TRBD1 aligns across 8 bases. CDR1 and CDR2 (germline): LNHDA, SQIVND (reference sequence). Germline trimming cut 6 bases from V and 1 base from J; bases unmatched to any gene: 4. There are 15 residues in the CDR3. The CDR3 DNA reads as TGTGCCAGTAGCTTCGGGACAGGGAACACCGGGGAGCTGTTTTTT. Amino acids: CASSFGTGNTGELFF.

Here the CDR3 reads CASSQTGGFYNEQFF. CDR3 coding DNA: TGCGCCAGCAGCCAGACAGGGGGGTTCTACAATGAGCAGTTCTTC. The rearrangement joins TRBV4-3 to TRBJ2-1, with 9 bases identical to TRBD1. Trimming removed 3 bases from V and 3 bases from J; junction bases left unmatched: 3. The V gene's germline CDR1 is LGHNA and CDR2 YSLEER. This CDR3 has 15 amino acids.

V is TRBV9 and J is TRBJ2-3, with 9 bases fitting TRBD2. Looked up from germline, CDR1 is SGDLS and CDR2 is YYNGEE. This CDR3 region has 15 residues. Germline trimming cut 3 bases from V and 1 base from J; bases unmatched to any gene: 3. The CDR3 nucleotides read TGTGCCAGCAGCGGTCAGCGGGGGGGCACAGATACGCAGTATTTT. Amino acid sequence: CASSGQRGGTDTQYF.

The chain joins TRBV3-1 (or the pseudogene TRBV3-2) to TRBJ1-2; the D is unclear. The CDR3 extends over 12 amino acids. Germline lookup yields CDR1 LGHDT and CDR2 YNNKEL (reference sequence). V dropped 8 bases and J dropped 2 bases, with 9 bases sitting between them. The CDR3 bases are TGTGCCAGCGGCACAGCGAACTATGGCTACACCTTC. It specifies CASGTANYGYTF.

This chain joins TRBV10-3 and TRBJ1-6; the D gene is possibly TRBD1 (5 bases). This CDR3 is built from 15 residues. The ends were cut back, 4 bases at V and 2 bases at J, with 9 bases in the middle. CDR1 is ENHRY, CDR2 SYGVKD, per germline. The CDR3 reads CAISGTGPYNSPLHF. DNA for the CDR3: TGTGCCATCAGTGGTACAGGCCCCTATAATTCACCCCTCCACTTT.

The rearrangement uses TRBV3-1 (or the pseudogene TRBV3-2) and TRBJ1-2; a possible D gene is TRBD1 (5 bases). CDR3 length: 15 amino acids. V lost 4 bases, J lost 2 bases, and 14 bases lay in between. CDR1 LGHDT and CDR2 YNNKEL come from the germline V gene (reference sequence). The CDR3 bases are TGTGCCAGCAGCCCGACCGCTCAGGGAAACTATGGCTACACCTTC. This translates into CASSPTAQGNYGYTF.

V is TRBV2 and J is TRBJ2-2; D may be TRBD1 (5 bases). Germline values: CDR1 SNHLY, CDR2 FYNNEI. V was pared by 4 bases and J by 7 bases, with 10 bases between. This CDR3 is built from 13 residues. The chain's CDR3 is CASSGQGGGELFF. The CDR3 bases are TGTGCCAGCAGTGGGCAGGGTGGCGGGGAGCTGTTTTTT.

The V call is TRBV3-1 (or the pseudogene TRBV3-2), the J call TRBJ2-5; 9 nucleotides match TRBD1. Trimming at V came to 2 bases and at J to 5 bases, leaving 12 bases not matched to a gene. The CDR3 is made up of 17 amino acids. Germline values: CDR1 LGHDT, CDR2 YNNKEL (reference sequence). The CDR3 DNA reads TGTGCCAGCAGCCAATCCCTGGACAGGGGCTTTAGGGAGACCCAGTACTTC. Translating it yields CASSQSLDRGFRETQYF.